This T cell receptor (beta chain) was obtained from a study of beta chain features in type 1 diabetes. Study context: When patients were set against healthy donors, age, gender and cell yields were similar.

General observations from the study: Naive, central memory and Treg TCRB repertoires appeared more alike in patients than in healthy donors. Amplification by PCR could prefer shorter templates, with the same effect in patients and controls.

For this clone: Its antigen remains unidentified.

The isolated RNA, all of it, was reverse transcribed, so expressed TCRB transcripts were what got sequenced. The repertoire was sequenced with immunoSEQ multiplex PCR; TCRdb's copy has only in-frame clones and lacks some. The sample holds 970,000 or so clones, roughly 15% seen once. The receptor was isolated from a young woman in good health. Sequenced material: naive CD4+ T cells from blood.

The CDR3 DNA sequence: TGTGCCAGCAGCTTAACTAGCGGGAGGATGGAGCAGTTCTTC. It codes for CASSLTSGRMEQFF. The chain uses TRBV7-2 and TRBJ2-1; 12 bases agree with TRBD2. The CDR3 extends over 14 amino acids. The V and J ends lost 2 bases and 10 bases, in that order; junction bases with no gene match: 3. Germline V gene data show CDR1 as SGHTA and CDR2 as FQGNSA.